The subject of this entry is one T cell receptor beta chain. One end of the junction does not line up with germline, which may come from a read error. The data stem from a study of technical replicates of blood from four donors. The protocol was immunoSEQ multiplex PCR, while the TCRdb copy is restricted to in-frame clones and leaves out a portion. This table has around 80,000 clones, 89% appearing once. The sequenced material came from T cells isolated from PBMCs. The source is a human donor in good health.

The CDR3: CASSLGLAAYNEQFF. The CDR3 DNA reads as TGTGCCAGCAGTTTAGGACTAGCGGCCTACAATGAGCAGTTCTTC. The chain links TRBV7-8 to TRBJ2-1, with 10 bases fitting TRBD2. The germline V gene encodes CDR1 SGHVS and CDR2 FQNEAQ. CDR3 length: 15 amino acids.